The text below deals with one TCR beta chain. This sample stems from a study of human T cells and chemical hapten exposure. The wider study: The study traced per-sample TCR yield variation mainly to small differences in pooled library volumes.

TCRdb reprocessed the RACE reads with MiXCR, giving one entry per CDR3 protein. The sample records some 78,000 distinct CDR3 sequences, about 9% being singletons. Stated time point: healthy volunteer bleed at 6 weeks. Unfractionated whole blood yielded the extracted total RNA. Germline V lookup: CDR1 SGHDN, CDR2 FVKESK. Germline trimming cut 2 bases from V and 5 bases from J; bases unmatched to any gene: 8. The CDR3 sequence is 15 residues long. The sequencing sample was made of whole blood. V gene TRBV14 combines with J gene TRBJ1-1; 7 bases match TRBD1. The receptor's source is a male donor in good health. Some clones in this sample may be carry-over from other donors' samples. CDR3 in DNA: TGTGCCAGCAGCCAACTAAGTCTACAGGGGACTGAAGCTTTCTTT. This gives the protein CASSQLSLQGTEAFF.